What follows are 25 T cell receptor beta chains derived from one specimen sequenced in a study of blood T cells in healthy people across ages. Through a sample-barcoded 5' primer and a J-beta primer mix, a second PCR was run for 7 to 11 cycles. TCRdb reprocessed the 5' RACE reads via MiXCR and lists one record per CDR3 protein. The sample holds over 700,000 distinct CDR3 sequences, roughly 53% seen once. Sequenced material: blood. The receptors come from a man at least 80 years old in good health.

About this clonotype itself: Sequence at one end of the junction differs from germline and may be a read error. The chain uses TRBV7-9 and TRBJ2-6; D uncertain. The germline CDR1 and CDR2 sequences are SEHNR and FQNEAQ (reference sequence). CDR3 length: 14 residues. CDR3 sequence (DNA): TGTGCCAGCACCTTAGGGACTGGGGCCAACGTCCTGACTTTC. This gives the protein CASTLGTGANVLTF.

V and J are TRBV4-1 and TRBJ2-1; TRBD2 aligns across 11 bases. Germline CDR1 reads MGHRA; CDR2 reads YSYEKL. This CDR3 spans 15 amino acids. The V gene end was trimmed by 3 bases and the J gene end by 3 bases; junction bases not matched to a gene: 1. The DNA of the CDR3 is TGCGCCAGCAGCCATAGCGGGGGGGACTACAATGAGCAGTTCTTC. Translated, it gives CASSHSGGDYNEQFF.

This clonotype was seen once. The rearrangement uses TRBV27 and TRBJ2-4; no firm D call. With 7 bases removed from V and 0 bases from J, the gap between germline ends came to 13 bases. The CDR3 loop spans 15 amino acids. Germline values: CDR1 MNHEY, CDR2 SMNVEV (reference sequence). The CDR3 is CASNLSLLAKNIQYF. The CDR3 DNA sequence: TGTGCCAGCAACCTATCACTTCTAGCCAAAAACATTCAGTACTTC.

V gene TRBV5-1 combines with J gene TRBJ2-4; no clear D gene. Trimming took off 0 bases at V and 2 bases at J, with 15 bases between the two ends. There are 17 residues in the CDR3. The germline gives CDR1 SGHRS, CDR2 YFSETQ. CDR3 bases: TGCGCCAGCAGCTTGGTGGGCACAAGATCAACCAAAAACATTCAGTACTTC. Protein: CASSLVGTRSTKNIQYF.

The rearrangement uses TRBV4-1 and TRBJ2-5; D may be TRBD1 or TRBD2 (6 bases each). The DNA end favors TRBJ2-7, so the J call may be wrong. The CDR3 is 17 amino acids. The germline V gene has CDR1 MGHRA and CDR2 YSYEKL. CDR3 coding DNA: TGCGCCAGCAGCCAAGCTCTTTGGGGGGCGTCTACCTACGAGCAGTACTTC. This encodes CASSQALWGASTYEQYF.

This chain joins TRBV15 and TRBJ1-5; a weak D match, TRBD1 (5 bases). The CDR3 is 14 amino acids. Between the trimmed V and J ends, which lost 4 bases and 4 bases, there was a span of 11 bases. Per germline, CDR1 LNHNV and CDR2 YYDKDF (reference sequence). CDR3 residues: CATSKTGGNQPQHF. Written as DNA, the CDR3 is TGTGCCACCAGCAAGACCGGGGGTAATCAGCCCCAGCATTTT.

This sequence joins TRBV6-5 and TRBJ2-7; D could derive from TRBD1 or TRBD2 (5 bases each). CDR3 length: 18 amino acids. CDR1 is MNHEY and CDR2 is SVGAGI in the germline V gene. Between the trimmed V and J ends, which lost 0 bases and 0 bases, there was a span of 18 bases. CDR3 bases: TGTGCCAGCAGTTACTCGCTGCCCGGGGCGTCCACCTCCTACGAGCAGTACTTC. Protein sequence: CASSYSLPGASTSYEQYF.

The J gene is TRBJ1-6, the V gene TRBV11-2, with D tentatively TRBD1 (5 bases). V lost 2 bases to trimming and J lost 7 bases, with 9 bases between them. The CDR3 is 14 residues long. From germline, CDR1 is SGHAT and CDR2 FQNNGV. This chain's CDR3 is CASSLPGSNSPLHF. The CDR3 DNA reads as TGTGCCAGCAGCTTACCAGGGTCAAATTCACCCCTCCACTTT.

The chain joins TRBV6-1 to TRBJ2-4, with TRBD2 matching 9 bases. V lost 2 bases and J lost 8; bases outside the gene matches: 4. The CDR3 loop spans 14 amino acids. CDR1 and CDR2 (germline): MNHNS, SASEGT. The CDR3 here is CASSESGRIYIQYF. CDR3 coding DNA: TGTGCCAGCAGTGAAAGCGGGAGGATATACATTCAGTACTTC.

This clonotype is a singleton in its sample. The chain is built from TRBV29-1 and TRBJ1-2, with 10 bases matching TRBD1. The V segment lost 6 bases and the J segment 3 bases; nucleotides outside the gene matches: 4. Germline V gives CDR1 SQVTM, CDR2 ANQGSEA. CDR3 length: 13 residues. The CDR3, as DNA: TGCAGCGTGGGGACAGGGGAGGACTATGGCTACACCTTC. It is translated as CSVGTGEDYGYTF.

This clonotype has only one observation. The chain couples TRBV6-2 or TRBV6-3 to TRBJ2-3, with D possibly matching TRBD1 (7 bases). This CDR3 has 14 amino acids. Germline V lookup: CDR1 MNHEY, CDR2 SVGEGT. Trimming stripped 6 bases from V and 3 bases from J, with 13 bases between. CDR3 amino acids: CASRSGGRTDTQYF. CDR3 coding DNA: TGTGCCAGCAGGTCAGGGGGGAGGACAGATACGCAGTATTTT.

The chain combines TRBV29-1 with TRBJ2-2; 15 bases are shared with TRBD2. J gave up 11 bases and V 3 bases, and 4 bases lay outside the gene matches. The CDR3 is 14 amino acids. Germline V gives CDR1 SQVTM, CDR2 ANQGSEA. The CDR3 DNA follows: TGCAGCGTTGATAGGGGACTAGCGGGGGGAGAGCTGTTTTTT. Translation gives CSVDRGLAGGELFF.

This clonotype was detected a few times. The chain couples TRBV7-2 to TRBJ1-5; no definite D call. The CDR3 has 16 amino acids. Germline CDR1 reads SGHTA; CDR2 reads FQGNSA. V lost 2 bases and J 3 bases, leaving 14 bases between the germline ends. In DNA, the CDR3 is TGTGCCAGCAGCTTAATTCATCGGCAGTACAATCAGCCCCAGCATTTT. Residues: CASSLIHRQYNQPQHF.

The chain employs TRBV7-2 and TRBJ2-1, with D tentatively TRBD2 (5 bases). With 6 bases removed from V and 0 bases from J, the gap between germline ends came to 12 bases. Germline CDR1 and CDR2: SGHTA and FQGNSA. There are 15 residues in the CDR3. CDR3 DNA: TGTGCCAGCAGTATCATGGGGAGCTCCTACAATGAGCAGTTCTTC. Amino acid sequence: CASSIMGSSYNEQFF.

This clonotype was picked up one time. One junction end does not reproduce the germline sequence, and a read error may be involved. The chain recombines TRBV9 with TRBJ2-7; tentative D call: TRBD1 (5 bases). The CDR3 runs to 14 residues. Germline lookup yields CDR1 SGDLS and CDR2 YYNGEE. The CDR3, as DNA: TGTACCAGCAGCGTAGGTGGGGCGTCCTACGAGCAGTACTTC. Amino acids: CTSSVGGASYEQYF. Full variable domain (remainder filled in from reference TRBV9 and TRBJ2-7): DSGVTQTPKHLITATGQRVTLRCSPRSGDLSVYWYQQSLDQGLQFLIQYYNGEERAKGNILERFSAQQFPDLHSELNLSSLELGDSALYFCTSSVGGASYEQYFGPGTRLTVT.

This clonotype was counted once. V and J are TRBV27 and TRBJ2-5; no reliable D call. The DNA end is a closer match to TRBJ2-7, so the J assignment may be wrong. The germline CDR1 and CDR2 sequences are MNHEY and SMNVEV (reference sequence). The CDR3 runs to 16 residues. The CDR3 is CASSLNVGFTAYEQYF. CDR3 coding DNA: TGTGCCAGCAGTTTAAATGTTGGATTCACTGCCTACGAGCAGTACTTC.

The V call is TRBV12-3 or TRBV12-4, the J call TRBJ1-1; D is uncertain. The CDR3 contains 14 residues. The germline V and J ends were trimmed by 2 bases and 1 base, with 8 bases remaining between them. CDR3 nucleotide sequence: TGTGCCAGCAGTTTAACACAACAGAACACTGAAGCTTTCTTT. It yields the protein CASSLTQQNTEAFF.

The genes are TRBV20-1 and TRBJ1-6, with D maybe TRBD1 (6 bases). The V gene lost 5 bases and the J gene lost 3 bases, with 14 bases spanning the gap. This CDR3 region has 15 residues. Germline CDR1 and CDR2: DFQATT and SNEGSKA (reference sequence). The CDR3 sequence: CSAPQGNLYNSPLHF. CDR3 nucleotides: TGCAGTGCTCCTCAGGGGAATCTCTATAATTCACCCCTCCACTTT.

This clonotype was counted once. The chain recombines TRBV6-5 with TRBJ2-1; possible D gene TRBD2, 6 bases. This CDR3 region has 19 residues. From germline, CDR1 is MNHEY and CDR2 SVGAGI. Trimming pared 0 bases from V and 6 bases from J, leaving 24 bases between. CDR3 sequence: CASSYSGGVRGVFLNEQFF. CDR3 coding DNA: TGTGCCAGCAGTTACTCTGGAGGGGTAAGAGGGGTCTTCCTCAATGAGCAGTTCTTC.

The chain has TRBV29-1 and TRBJ2-7, with D maybe TRBD1 (6 bases). This CDR3 comprises 13 residues. CDR1 and CDR2 from the germline V gene are SQVTM and ANQGSEA. Trimming left V 6 bases short and J 7 bases short, with 19 bases between. The CDR3 is CSVGFFPGDEQYF. The CDR3 region has the DNA TGCAGCGTGGGCTTTTTTCCAGGGGATGAGCAGTACTTC.

The chain links TRBV7-9 to TRBJ1-2; D is uncertain. Germline V lookup: CDR1 SEHNR, CDR2 FQNEAQ (reference sequence). The CDR3 sequence is 12 residues long. V lost 3 bases and J 7 bases, leaving 9 bases between the germline ends. In nucleotides, the CDR3 is TGTGCCAGCAGCTTCTCAATCGGTGGCTACACCTTC. Its translation: CASSFSIGGYTF.

This clonotype showed up just once. The rearrangement uses TRBV6-2 or TRBV6-3 and TRBJ1-6; 9 nucleotides match TRBD1. The germline CDR1 and CDR2 sequences are MNHEY and SVGEGT. This CDR3 is 17 amino acids long. V was clipped by 5 bases and J by 0 bases; unmatched bases: 5. CDR3 protein: CASSPGTGSSYNSPLHF. CDR3 in DNA: TGTGCCAGCAGTCCTGGGACAGGGAGCTCCTATAATTCACCCCTCCACTTT.

The chain combines TRBV7-2 with TRBJ2-5; 7 positions agree with TRBD1. This CDR3 region has 13 residues. V lost 5 bases, J lost 11 bases, and 11 bases stayed unmatched. CDR1 and CDR2 from the germline V gene are SGHTA and FQGNSA. The DNA for the CDR3 is TGTGCCAGCAGCCCGCGGACAGGCGTAGAGCAGTACTTC. The encoded protein is CASSPRTGVEQYF.

V is TRBV2 and J is TRBJ2-3; 8 positions agree with TRBD2. This CDR3 has 14 residues. Per the germline V gene, CDR1 is SNHLY and CDR2 is FYNNEI. Losses at the gene ends were 5 bases for V and 5 bases for J; bases not matched to a gene: 6. The CDR3 sequence is CASSKGLDGDTQYF. In DNA, the CDR3 is TGTGCCAGCAGTAAGGGACTAGATGGAGATACGCAGTATTTT.

This chain links TRBV20-1 with TRBJ2-4; 11 nucleotides align to TRBD2. The junction had 5 bases not matched to a gene; V was cut back by 0 bases and J by 13 bases. The CDR3 has 13 residues. Germline V gene data show CDR1 as DFQATT and CDR2 as SNEGSKA (reference sequence). The CDR3 DNA sequence: TGCAGTGCTAGAGAGGGACTAGCGGAAGAGCAGTACTTC. Protein: CSAREGLAEEQYF.